This TCR beta chain was identified in a study of early T cells in non-severe SARS-CoV-2 infection. Study context: The authors sequenced bulk RNA from unsorted whole blood, leaving chains unpaired.

Attachment of unique molecular identifiers was made to individual cDNA molecules. TCRdb independently ran MiXCR on the 5' RACE reads; one entry per CDR3 protein. The table lists some 34,000 distinct CDR3 sequences, around 7% of them singletons. The CDR3 consists of 10 residues. Germline V gene data show CDR1 as SEHNR and CDR2 as FQNEAQ (reference sequence). Trimming shortened V by 3 bases and J by 10 bases, and 6 bases separated the two germline ends. About this clonotype itself: Its antigen is currently unknown.

The study, taken as a whole, reports: VDJdb-based annotation leaned toward anti-spike CD8 responses and missed private and CD4 specificities.

The source material was whole blood, sampled at baseline. This TCR was recovered from an adult who was a healthcare worker with PCR-confirmed SARS-CoV-2 infection or an uninfected control (not recorded which). The chain uses TRBV7-9 and TRBJ1-1; D gene unclear. For the CDR3, the DNA is TGTGCCAGCAGCTTCCCGAGAGCTTTCTTT. As protein: CASSFPRAFF.